This paragraph reports one TCR beta chain. Germline loops: CDR1 SGHAT, CDR2 FQNNGV. The V gene lost 5 bases and the J gene lost 4 bases, with 20 bases spanning the gap. The CDR3 covers 16 residues. Via MiXCR, TCRdb re-called the PCR reads, giving one row per CDR3 protein. The sample lists several thousand distinct CDR3 sequences; more than 25% were seen once. The data are from a study of immune characterization of retroperitoneal liposarcoma. Sequencing used blood. The clonotype was recovered from a male donor with retroperitoneal liposarcoma. The rearrangement uses TRBV11-2 and TRBJ2-5, with D possibly matching TRBD1 (6 bases). This CDR3 is CASSASPTGFGETQYF. DNA of the CDR3: TGTGCCAGCAGCGCCAGCCCAACAGGGTTTGGAGAGACCCAGTACTTC.